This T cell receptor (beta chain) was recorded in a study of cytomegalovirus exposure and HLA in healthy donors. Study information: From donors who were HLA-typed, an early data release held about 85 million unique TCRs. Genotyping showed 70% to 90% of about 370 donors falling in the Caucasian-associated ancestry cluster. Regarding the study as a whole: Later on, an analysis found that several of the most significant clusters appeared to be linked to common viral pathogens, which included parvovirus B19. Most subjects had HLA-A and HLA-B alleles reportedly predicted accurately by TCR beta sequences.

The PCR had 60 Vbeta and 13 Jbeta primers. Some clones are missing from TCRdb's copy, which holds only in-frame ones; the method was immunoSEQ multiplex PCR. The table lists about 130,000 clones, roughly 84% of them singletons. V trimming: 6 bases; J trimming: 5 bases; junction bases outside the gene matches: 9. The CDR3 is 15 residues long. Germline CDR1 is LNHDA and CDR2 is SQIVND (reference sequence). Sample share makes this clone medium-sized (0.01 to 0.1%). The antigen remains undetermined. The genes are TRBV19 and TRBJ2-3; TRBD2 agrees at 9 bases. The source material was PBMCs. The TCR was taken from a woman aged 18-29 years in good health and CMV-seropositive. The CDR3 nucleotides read TGTGCCAGTAGAGAGAACGCGGGGGGGCAAGATACGCAGTATTTT. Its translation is CASRENAGGQDTQYF.